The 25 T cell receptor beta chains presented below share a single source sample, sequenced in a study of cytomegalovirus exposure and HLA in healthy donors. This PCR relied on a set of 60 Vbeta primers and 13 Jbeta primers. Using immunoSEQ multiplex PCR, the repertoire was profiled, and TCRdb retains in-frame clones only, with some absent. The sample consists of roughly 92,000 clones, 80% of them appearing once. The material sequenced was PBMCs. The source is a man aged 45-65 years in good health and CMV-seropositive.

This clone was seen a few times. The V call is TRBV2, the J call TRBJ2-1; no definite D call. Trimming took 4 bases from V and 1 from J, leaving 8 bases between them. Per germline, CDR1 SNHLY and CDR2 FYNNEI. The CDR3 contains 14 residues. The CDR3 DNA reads TGTGCCAGCAGTGGTGAGGTTTCCTACAATGAGCAGTTCTTC. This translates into CASSGEVSYNEQFF.

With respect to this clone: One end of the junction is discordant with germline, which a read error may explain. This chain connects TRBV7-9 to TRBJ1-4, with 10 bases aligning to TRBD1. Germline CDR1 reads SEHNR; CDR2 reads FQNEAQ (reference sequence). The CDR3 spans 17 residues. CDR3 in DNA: TGTTCCAGCAGCTTAGGAATTATGGGACAGGGGACTGAAAAACTGTTTTTT. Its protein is CSSSLGIMGQGTEKLFF.

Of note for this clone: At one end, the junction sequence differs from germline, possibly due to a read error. CDR3 sequence reads: CASSGQSGANGLTF. Here the CDR3 DNA reads TGTGCCAGCAGCGGACAGTCTGGGGCCAACGGCCTGACTTTC. V is TRBV6-5 and J is TRBJ2-6; D is perhaps TRBD1 (6 bases). CDR3 length: 14 residues. Germline V gene lookup returns CDR1 MNHEY and CDR2 SVGAGI.

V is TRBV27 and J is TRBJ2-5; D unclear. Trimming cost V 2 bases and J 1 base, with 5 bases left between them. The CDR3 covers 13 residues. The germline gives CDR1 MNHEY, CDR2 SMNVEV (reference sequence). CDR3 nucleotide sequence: TGTGCCAGCAGTTTAGGCAGCCAAGAGACCCAGTACTTC. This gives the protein CASSLGSQETQYF.

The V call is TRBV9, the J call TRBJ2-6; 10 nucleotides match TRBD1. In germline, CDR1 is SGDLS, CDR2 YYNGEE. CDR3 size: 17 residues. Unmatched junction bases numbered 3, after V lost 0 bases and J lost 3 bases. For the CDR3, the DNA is TGTGCCAGCAGCGTAGGACAGGGGGCTGTTGGGGCCAACGTCCTGACTTTC. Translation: CASSVGQGAVGANVLTF.

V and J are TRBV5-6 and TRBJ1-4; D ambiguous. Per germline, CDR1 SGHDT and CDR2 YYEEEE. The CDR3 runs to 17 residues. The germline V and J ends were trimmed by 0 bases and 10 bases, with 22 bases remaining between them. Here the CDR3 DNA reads TGTGCCAGCAGCTTGGCCGGTTTAGGGAAGCCGGAGGGAAAACTGTTTTTT. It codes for CASSLAGLGKPEGKLFF.

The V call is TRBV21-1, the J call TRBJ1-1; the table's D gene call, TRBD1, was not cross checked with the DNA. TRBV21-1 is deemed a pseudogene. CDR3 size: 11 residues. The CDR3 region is CASGRGTSSFF. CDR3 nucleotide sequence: TGTGCCAGCGGCAGGGGCACGTCTTCTTTCTTT.

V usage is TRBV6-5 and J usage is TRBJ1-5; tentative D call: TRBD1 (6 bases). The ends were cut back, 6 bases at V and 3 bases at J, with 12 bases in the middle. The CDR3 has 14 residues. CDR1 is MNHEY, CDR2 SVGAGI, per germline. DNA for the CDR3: TGTGCCAGCAGGCAGACAGGTACCAATCAGCCCCAGCATTTT. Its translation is CASRQTGTNQPQHF.

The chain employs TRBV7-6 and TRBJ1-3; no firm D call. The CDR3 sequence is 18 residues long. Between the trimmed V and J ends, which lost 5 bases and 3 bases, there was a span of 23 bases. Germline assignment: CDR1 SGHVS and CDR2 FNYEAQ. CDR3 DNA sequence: TGTGCCAGCAGCCACGGTAAGCCGTGGGCAGCCCTTGGAAACACCATATATTTT. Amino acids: CASSHGKPWAALGNTIYF.

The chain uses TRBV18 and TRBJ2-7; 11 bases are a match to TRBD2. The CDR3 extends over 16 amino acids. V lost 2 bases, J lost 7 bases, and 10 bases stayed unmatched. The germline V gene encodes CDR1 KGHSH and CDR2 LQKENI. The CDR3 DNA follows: TGTGCCAGCTCACCAGGGGCCGGGACTAGCGGAGGTGAGCAGTACTTC. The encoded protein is CASSPGAGTSGGEQYF.

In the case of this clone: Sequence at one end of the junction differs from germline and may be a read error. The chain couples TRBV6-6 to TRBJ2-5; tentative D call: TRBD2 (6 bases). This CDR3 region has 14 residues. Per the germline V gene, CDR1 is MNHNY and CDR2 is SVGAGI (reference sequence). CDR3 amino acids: CASSYSSREGAWDF. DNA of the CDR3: TGTGCCAGCAGTTACTCTTCGCGGGAAGGAGCTTGGGACTTC.

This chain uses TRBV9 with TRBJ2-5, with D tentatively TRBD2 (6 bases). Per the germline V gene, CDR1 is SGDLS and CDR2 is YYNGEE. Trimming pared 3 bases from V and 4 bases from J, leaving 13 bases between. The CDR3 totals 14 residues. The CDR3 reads CASSAAGRRETQYF. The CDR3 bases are TGTGCCAGCAGCGCGGCAGGGAGGCGAGAGACCCAGTACTTC. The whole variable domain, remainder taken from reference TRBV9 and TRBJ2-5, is DSGVTQTPKHLITATGQRVTLRCSPRSGDLSVYWYQQSLDQGLQFLIQYYNGEERAKGNILERFSAQQFPDLHSELNLSSLELGDSALYFCASSAAGRRETQYFGPGTRLLVL.

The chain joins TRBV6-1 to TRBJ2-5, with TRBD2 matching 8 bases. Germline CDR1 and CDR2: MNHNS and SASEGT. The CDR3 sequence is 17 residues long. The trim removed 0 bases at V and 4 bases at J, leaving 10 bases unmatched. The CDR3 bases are TGTGCCAGCAGTGAAGCGCTTCTGGCGGGAGGTGGAGAGACCCAGTACTTC. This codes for CASSEALLAGGGETQYF.

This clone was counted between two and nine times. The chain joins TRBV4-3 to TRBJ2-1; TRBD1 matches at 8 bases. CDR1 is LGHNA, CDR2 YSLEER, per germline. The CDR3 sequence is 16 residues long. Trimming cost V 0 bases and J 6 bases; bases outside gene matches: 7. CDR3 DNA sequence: TGCGCCAGCAGCCAAGAATGGGGGACAGGATTCAATGAGCAGTTCTTC. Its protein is CASSQEWGTGFNEQFF.

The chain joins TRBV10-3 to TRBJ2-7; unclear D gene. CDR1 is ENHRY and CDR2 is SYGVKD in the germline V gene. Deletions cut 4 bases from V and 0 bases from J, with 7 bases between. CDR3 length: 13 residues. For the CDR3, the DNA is TGTGCCATCAGTGCCGACAACTCCTACGAGCAGTACTTC. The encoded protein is CAISADNSYEQYF.

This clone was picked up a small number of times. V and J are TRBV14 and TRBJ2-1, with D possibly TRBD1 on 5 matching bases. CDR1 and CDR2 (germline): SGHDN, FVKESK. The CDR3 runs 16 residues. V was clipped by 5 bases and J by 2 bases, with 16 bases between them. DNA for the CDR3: TGTGCCAGCAGCGACCGAACAGGTACCCCCTACAATGAGCAGTTCTTC. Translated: CASSDRTGTPYNEQFF.

CDR3 bases: TGTGCCAGCAGTGAGCGGGGCTGGGAACCCTACGAGCAGTACTTC. Translated: CASSERGWEPYEQYF. The chain combines TRBV2 with TRBJ2-7; D is possibly TRBD2 (6 bases). V was shortened by 3 bases and J by 2 bases, with 14 bases between the two germline ends. CDR1 and CDR2 from the germline V gene are SNHLY and FYNNEI. The length of the CDR3 is 15 residues.

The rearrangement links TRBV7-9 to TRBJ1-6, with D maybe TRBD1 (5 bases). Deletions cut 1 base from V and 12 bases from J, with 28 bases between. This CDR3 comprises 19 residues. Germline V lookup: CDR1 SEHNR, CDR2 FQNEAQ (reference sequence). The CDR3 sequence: CASSLGSGHFPTPSVPLHF. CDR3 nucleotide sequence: TGTGCCAGCAGCTTAGGGAGTGGACACTTCCCAACCCCTTCTGTACCCCTCCACTTT.

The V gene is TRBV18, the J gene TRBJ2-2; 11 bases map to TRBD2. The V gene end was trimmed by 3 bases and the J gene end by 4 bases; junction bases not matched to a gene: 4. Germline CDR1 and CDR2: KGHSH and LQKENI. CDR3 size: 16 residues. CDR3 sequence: CASSPTGLAGTGELFF. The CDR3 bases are TGTGCCAGCTCACCCACCGGACTAGCGGGCACCGGGGAGCTGTTTTTT.

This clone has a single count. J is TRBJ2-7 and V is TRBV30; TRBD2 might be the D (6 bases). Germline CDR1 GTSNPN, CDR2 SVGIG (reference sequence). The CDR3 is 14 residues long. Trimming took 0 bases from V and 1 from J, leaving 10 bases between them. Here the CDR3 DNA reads TGTGCCTGGAGTGTATTTAGCGGTTCCTACGAGCAGTACTTC. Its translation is CAWSVFSGSYEQYF.

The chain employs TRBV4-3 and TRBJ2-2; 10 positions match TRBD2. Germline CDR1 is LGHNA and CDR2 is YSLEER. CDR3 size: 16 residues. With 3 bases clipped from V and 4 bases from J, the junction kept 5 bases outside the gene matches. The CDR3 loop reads CASSHIAGGSTGELFF. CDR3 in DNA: TGCGCCAGCAGCCATATAGCGGGAGGCAGCACCGGGGAGCTGTTTTTT.

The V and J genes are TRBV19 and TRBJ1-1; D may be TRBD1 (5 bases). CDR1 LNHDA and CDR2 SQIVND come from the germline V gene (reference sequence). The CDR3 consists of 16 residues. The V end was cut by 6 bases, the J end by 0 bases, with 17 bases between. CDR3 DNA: TGTGCCAGTAGCACAACAAGGGGTAAAATGAACACTGAAGCTTTCTTT. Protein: CASSTTRGKMNTEAFF.

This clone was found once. The CDR3 loop is CASSQAGLAGRDWGTQYF. CDR3 DNA sequence: TGCGCCAGCAGCCAAGCAGGACTAGCGGGACGGGACTGGGGGACCCAGTACTTC. J is TRBJ2-5 and V is TRBV4-1, with 12 bases matching TRBD2. Germline CDR1 reads MGHRA; CDR2 reads YSYEKL. Trimming at V came to 1 base and at J to 7 bases, leaving 13 bases not matched to a gene. The CDR3 is 18 residues long.

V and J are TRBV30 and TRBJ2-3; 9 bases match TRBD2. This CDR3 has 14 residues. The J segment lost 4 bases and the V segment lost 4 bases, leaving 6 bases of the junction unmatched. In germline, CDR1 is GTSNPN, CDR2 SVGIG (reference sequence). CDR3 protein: CAWIRAGGADTQYF. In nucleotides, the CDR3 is TGTGCCTGGATCCGGGCGGGAGGGGCAGATACGCAGTATTTT. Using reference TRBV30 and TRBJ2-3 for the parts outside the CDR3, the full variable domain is SQTIHQWPATLVQPVGSPLSLECTVEGTSNPNLYWYRQAAGRGLQLLFYSVGIGQISSEVPQNLSASRPQDRQFILSSKKLLLSDSGFYLCAWIRAGGADTQYFGPGTRLTVL.

The CDR3 sequence: CSVDGASGTINTQYF. In DNA form, the CDR3 reads TGCAGCGTTGATGGGGCTAGCGGGACTATAAATACGCAGTATTTT. The chain couples TRBV29-1 to TRBJ2-3; 9 bases align to TRBD2. Looked up from germline, CDR1 is SQVTM and CDR2 is ANQGSEA. The trim removed 3 bases at V and 7 bases at J, leaving 11 bases unmatched. CDR3 length equals 15 residues.